The 14 T cell receptor beta chains in this list originate from one sample, sequenced in a study of T-cell reconstitution after alpha-beta-depleted transplantation in children. Preparing the TCRbeta library involved the use of unique molecular identifiers. Via MiXCR, TCRdb re-called the PCR reads, giving one row per CDR3 protein. The sample holds around 700,000 distinct CDR3 sequences; under 15% are singletons and the top ten take 0.79%. This sample comprised PBMCs, obtained before TCRalphabeta/CD19-depleted stem cell transplant. These receptors were collected from a girl under 10 years old with congenital amegakaryocytic thrombocytopenia, due to receive a stem cell transplant.

The J gene is TRBJ1-3, the V gene TRBV7-6; D uncertain. The CDR3 loop spans 17 amino acids. Between the trimmed V and J ends, which lost 0 bases and 0 bases, there was a span of 12 bases. Germline CDR1 SGHVS, CDR2 FNYEAQ. Here the CDR3 reads CASSLATVRDSGNTIYF. For the CDR3, the DNA is TGTGCCAGCAGCTTAGCGACCGTGAGGGACTCTGGAAACACCATATATTTT.

This clonotype was seen repeatedly, ten times or more. The gene calls are TRBV21-1 and TRBJ2-1; the D call of TRBD2 is as the table states it, not checked on the DNA. TRBV21-1 is a pseudogene. The CDR3 length is 18 residues. The CDR3 loop is CASRAGASGRLWGNEQFF. The CDR3 DNA is TGTGCCAGCAGAGCAGGGGCTAGCGGCAGGTTGTGGGGCAATGAGCAGTTCTTC.

The rearrangement joins TRBV7-2 to TRBJ2-3, with D perhaps TRBD2 (6 bases). This CDR3 region has 17 residues. Between the trimmed V and J ends, which lost 0 bases and 0 bases, there was a span of 13 bases. Germline CDR1 reads SGHTA; CDR2 reads FQGNSA. This CDR3 is CASSLAWHTSSTDTQYF. As DNA, the CDR3 is TGTGCCAGCAGCTTAGCCTGGCACACTAGCAGCACAGATACGCAGTATTTT.

In this sample, this clonotype turned up a few times. The chain employs TRBV20-1 and TRBJ1-5; D is possibly TRBD1 (6 bases). Germline loops: CDR1 DFQATT, CDR2 SNEGSKA (reference sequence). Deletions cut 5 bases from V and 3 bases from J, with 11 bases between. CDR3 length: 13 residues. CDR3 nucleotides: TGCAGTGCTCCAACAGGGAACAATCAGCCCCAGCATTTT. Its translation is CSAPTGNNQPQHF.

This clonotype showed up just a few times. Here the CDR3 DNA reads TGTGCCAGCCGCCCTCTGAGCGCGAACACCGGGGAGCTGTTTTTT. Its protein is CASRPLSANTGELFF. This rearrangement joins TRBV7-6 to TRBJ2-2; D remains ambiguous. In germline, CDR1 is SGHVS, CDR2 FNYEAQ. This CDR3 has 15 amino acids. V was clipped by 8 bases and J by 0 bases, with 13 bases between them.

Notes on this clonotype: This may be a read error: a much more frequent sequence differs by one nucleotide. The gene calls are TRBV10-3 and TRBJ2-4; TRBD2 aligns across 10 bases. The CDR3 spans 13 residues. Germline CDR1 and CDR2: ENHRY and SYGVKD. After removal of 8 bases from V and 11 bases from J, the junction contained 9 bases not matched to a gene. The CDR3, as DNA: TGTGCCATCGGGACTAGCGTGGATCACTTTCAGTACTTC. It encodes CAIGTSVDHFQYF.

This clonotype has a handful of counts. The chain recombines TRBV4-1 with TRBJ1-6; D gene unclear. V dropped 0 bases and J dropped 5 bases, with 5 bases sitting between them. Germline lookup yields CDR1 MGHRA and CDR2 YSYEKL. This CDR3 has 14 amino acids. CDR3 sequence: CASSQERNNSPLHF. The CDR3 DNA reads as TGCGCCAGCAGCCAAGAACGGAATAATTCACCCCTCCACTTT.

This clonotype was observed a few times. The chain links TRBV20-1 to TRBJ2-7, with 7 positions matching TRBD2. The J segment lost 3 bases and the V segment lost 6 bases, leaving 11 bases of the junction unmatched. The length of the CDR3 is 14 residues. CDR1 and CDR2 (germline): DFQATT, SNEGSKA (reference sequence). The DNA for the CDR3 is TGCAGTGCCTACGGACTAGACCGAGACTACGAGCAGTACTTC. This sequence encodes CSAYGLDRDYEQYF.

This chain joins TRBV12-3 or TRBV12-4 and TRBJ2-1, with 13 bases identical to TRBD2. The CDR3 length is 15 residues. V gave up 5 bases and J gave up 9 bases; unmatched junction bases: 7. As DNA, the CDR3 is TGTGCCAGCAGTACCGGGACTAGCGGGACGGGTGAGCAGTTCTTC. This sequence encodes CASSTGTSGTGEQFF.

Ten or more counts support this clonotype. The chain couples TRBV7-9 to TRBJ1-2; D not certain. Trimming pared 3 bases from V and 3 bases from J, leaving 17 bases between. CDR1 is SEHNR, CDR2 FQNEAQ, per germline (reference sequence). The CDR3 consists of 16 residues. The CDR3 region has the DNA TGTGCCAGCAGCTTTCCGAGTCAGGAGTTGGACTATGGCTACACCTTC. Translated, it gives CASSFPSQELDYGYTF. Full variable domain (remainder filled in from reference TRBV7-9 and TRBJ1-2): DTGVSQNPRHKITKRGQNVTFRCDPISEHNRLYWYRQTLGQGPEFLTYFQNEAQLEKSRLLSDRFSAERPKGSFSTLEIQRTEQGDSAMYLCASSFPSQELDYGYTFGSGTRLTVV.

In regard to this clonotype: This may be a read error, as it is one base from a much larger clone. The DNA for the CDR3 is TGTGCCAGCAGCTTATCCAGATCCGAGCAGCACTTC. This translates into CASSLSRSEQHF. The chain couples TRBV7-9 to TRBJ2-7; D is uncertain. There are 12 residues in the CDR3. CDR1 is SEHNR, CDR2 FQNEAQ, per germline (reference sequence).

This clonotype has a handful of counts. The chain joins TRBV5-1 to TRBJ2-5; D is ambiguous. Germline loops: CDR1 SGHRS, CDR2 YFSETQ. CDR3 length: 16 amino acids. V lost 3 bases and J lost 0, with 15 bases in between. The CDR3 DNA reads TGCGCCAGCAGCTGGATCTCGAATGTAAACCAAGAGACCCAGTACTTC. Its protein is CASSWISNVNQETQYF.

The sample holds many counts of this clonotype. The genes are TRBV10-2 and TRBJ2-3; possible D gene TRBD2, 5 bases. CDR1 and CDR2 from the germline V gene are WSHSY and SAAADI. With 3 bases removed from V and 1 base from J, the gap between germline ends came to 11 bases. The CDR3 extends over 15 amino acids. CDR3 amino acids: CASSDWEPGTDTQYF. In nucleotides, the CDR3 is TGCGCCAGCAGTGACTGGGAGCCCGGCACAGATACGCAGTATTTT.

This clonotype showed up many times. The genes are TRBV12-5 and TRBJ2-1, with D possibly being TRBD1 or TRBD2 (5 bases each). Trimming stripped 1 base from V and 16 bases from J, with 11 bases between. The CDR3 is 11 amino acids. The V gene's germline CDR1 is LGHNT and CDR2 FRNRAP. DNA for the CDR3: TGTGCTAGTGGTTTGGACTGGGACGGCTTCTTC. It yields the protein CASGLDWDGFF.